Below are 15 T cell receptor beta chains sequenced from a single sample in a study of blood T cell repertoires in COVID-19. The table came from immunoSEQ multiplex PCR; TCRdb's copy has only in-frame clones and leaves some out. This sample has fewer than 300,000 clones, with 80% to 90% found just once. The specimen sequenced was PBMCs or T cells enriched from blood (not recorded which). These receptors all stem from a man in his forties or fifties who had recovered from COVID-19.

CDR3 in DNA: TGTGCCAGCAGAAAACCGGGACTAGCGGGACCTGAGCAGTACTTC. Protein sequence: CASRKPGLAGPEQYF. This rearrangement joins TRBV11-2 to TRBJ2-7; 13 nucleotides line up with TRBD2. The J segment lost 7 bases and the V segment lost 6 bases, leaving 9 bases of the junction unmatched. Germline CDR1 and CDR2: SGHAT and FQNNGV. This CDR3 comprises 15 residues.

V gene TRBV11-2 combines with J gene TRBJ1-4; D ambiguous. V lost 1 base, J lost 0 bases, and 6 bases lay in between. Per the germline V gene, CDR1 is SGHAT and CDR2 is FQNNGV. The CDR3 spans 15 residues. As DNA, the CDR3 is TGTGCCAGCAGCTTAGTCTCTGCAACTAATGAAAAACTGTTTTTT. As protein: CASSLVSATNEKLFF.

V usage is TRBV2 and J usage is TRBJ2-6, with D possibly matching TRBD1 (6 bases). V dropped 5 bases and J dropped 0 bases, with 8 bases sitting between them. This CDR3 region has 15 residues. CDR1 is SNHLY, CDR2 FYNNEI, per germline. CDR3 DNA sequence: TGTGCCAGCAGTCCAGGGGTCTCTGGGGCCAACGTCCTGACTTTC. Its protein product is CASSPGVSGANVLTF.

The genes are TRBV5-1 and TRBJ1-3; TRBD1 might be the D (5 bases). The V gene's germline CDR1 is SGHRS and CDR2 YFSETQ. V lost 0 bases, J lost 2 bases, and 12 bases lay in between. The CDR3 consists of 16 residues. As DNA, the CDR3 is TGCGCCAGCAGCTTGGGGCAGGACACCCCTGGAAACACCATATATTTT. This codes for CASSLGQDTPGNTIYF.

The chain recombines TRBV18 with TRBJ2-7, with 7 bases lining up with TRBD1. The length of the CDR3 is 15 residues. Germline CDR1 reads KGHSH; CDR2 reads LQKENI. V dropped 5 bases and J dropped 7; count of bases not matched to a gene: 14. This chain's CDR3 is CASSSTVQGTGEQYF. In DNA form, the CDR3 reads TGTGCCAGCTCATCGACGGTACAGGGGACCGGAGAGCAGTACTTC.

This chain links TRBV10-3 with TRBJ1-4, with TRBD1 matching over 8 bases. Germline-derived CDR1 and CDR2 are ENHRY and SYGVKD. With 7 bases clipped from V and 8 bases from J, the junction kept 6 bases outside the gene matches. This CDR3 is built from 13 residues. CDR3: CAITQGADEKLFF. In nucleotides, the CDR3 is TGTGCCATCACCCAGGGGGCAGACGAAAAACTGTTTTTT.

The chain carries TRBV11-2 and TRBJ2-7, with 7 bases fitting TRBD1. The V and J ends lost 5 bases and 7 bases, in that order; junction bases with no gene match: 5. CDR3 length: 12 amino acids. Germline V gene data show CDR1 as SGHAT and CDR2 as FQNNGV. CDR3 region: CASSLTGEEQYF. The CDR3 DNA follows: TGTGCCAGCAGCCTCACAGGGGAAGAGCAGTACTTC.

V is TRBV9 and J is TRBJ2-2; 7 bases agree with TRBD1. The CDR3 consists of 14 residues. V lost 4 bases to trimming and J lost 6 bases; unmatched junction nucleotides: 6. Germline V gives CDR1 SGDLS, CDR2 YYNGEE. In nucleotides, the CDR3 is TGTGCCAGCAGCCTGGACAGGCTTCCCGGGGAGCTGTTTTTT. Protein: CASSLDRLPGELFF.

This chain connects TRBV12-5 to TRBJ2-7; tentatively, D is TRBD1 (5 bases). The ends were cut back, 6 bases at V and 2 bases at J, with 11 bases in the middle. CDR1 and CDR2 from the germline V gene are LGHNT and FRNRAP. The CDR3 length is 13 residues. CDR3 residues: CASGWGGTYEQYF. Written as DNA, the CDR3 is TGTGCTAGTGGCTGGGGCGGTACCTACGAGCAGTACTTC.

This clone showed up just a few times. This chain links TRBV7-3 with TRBJ1-2, with 7 bases aligning to TRBD1. The CDR3 runs to 13 residues. Germline V gives CDR1 SGHTA, CDR2 FQGTGA. Trimming at V came to 5 bases and at J to 8 bases, leaving 8 bases not matched to a gene. In DNA form, the CDR3 reads TGTGCCAGCAGCCAAAGACAGGGTCGGGGCTACACCTTC. Its translation is CASSQRQGRGYTF.

This chain connects TRBV21-1 to TRBJ1-1; the D call of TRBD1 is as the table states it, not checked on the DNA. TRBV21-1 is listed as a pseudogene. The CDR3 is 14 residues long. CDR3 sequence: CASSKQGMNTEAFF. Written as DNA, the CDR3 is TGTGCCAGCAGCAAACAGGGAATGAACACTGAAGCTTTCTTT.

The V gene is TRBV14, the J gene TRBJ2-7; TRBD1 might be the D (5 bases). The CDR3 loop spans 15 amino acids. Germline loops: CDR1 SGHDN, CDR2 FVKESK. Trimming removed 1 base from V and 5 bases from J, with 15 bases in between. This CDR3 is CASSQGQGGSHEQYF. In DNA, the CDR3 is TGTGCCAGCAGCCAAGGCCAGGGTGGGTCCCACGAGCAGTACTTC.

The sample holds one count of this clone. The chain joins TRBV7-9 to TRBJ2-2; 14 positions agree with TRBD2. J gave up 5 bases and V 4 bases, and 9 bases lay outside the gene matches. Looked up from germline, CDR1 is SEHNR and CDR2 is FQNEAQ (reference sequence). This CDR3 is built from 18 residues. Here the CDR3 reads CASSSPGTSGRGTGELFF. DNA of the CDR3: TGTGCCAGCAGCTCTCCCGGGACTAGCGGGAGAGGAACCGGGGAGCTGTTTTTT.

The chain uses TRBV5-1 and TRBJ1-4; 11 bases align to TRBD1. The trim removed 4 bases at V and 8 bases at J, leaving 10 bases unmatched. The CDR3 has 16 residues. The germline CDR1 and CDR2 sequences are SGHRS and YFSETQ. The CDR3 region is CASSLPGQGGQEKLFF. For the CDR3, the DNA is TGCGCCAGCAGCCTTCCGGGACAGGGGGGGCAGGAAAAACTGTTTTTT.

The V call is TRBV2, the J call TRBJ1-6; TRBD1 is a possible D gene (6 bases). The CDR3 spans 16 residues. Germline V gives CDR1 SNHLY, CDR2 FYNNEI. The ends were cut back, 2 bases at V and 10 bases at J, with 18 bases in the middle. CDR3 coding DNA: TGTGCCAGCAGTGAAAACCTCACCGGGGGGCGATCACCCCTCCACTTT. Translated, it gives CASSENLTGGRSPLHF.